The 29 T cell receptor beta chains presented below share a single source sample, sequenced in a study of CD8+CD57+ T cells in acquired aplastic anemia (dated 2018 in TCRdb). The sequencer listed for this sample is Illumina HiSeq 2000. Profiling of TCR beta VDJ combinations and CDR3 sequences used genomic DNA as the template. TCRdb reprocessed the public reads (quality trimming at Q25 with fastp, clone calling with MiXCR) and kept in-frame beta chains. Merged by CDR3 protein, the rows form single entries marked with the most common genes and DNA. The sample table lists around 200,000 distinct CDR3 sequences, 48% of them with a count of one. The top ten constitute around 13% of the sample. Flow cytometry had shown CD8+CD57+ cell expansion in the patients selected for sequencing. Sequencing was carried out using sorted CD4+, CD8+, or CD8+CD57+ T cells (not recorded which) from PBMCs. The receptors were sampled from a human donor with aplastic anemia.

The table lists this clonotype with a few counts. The chain employs TRBV28 and TRBJ1-2; D is unresolved. The V end lost 8 bases, the J end lost 1 base, and 5 bases lay between the germline ends. Germline-derived CDR1 and CDR2 are MDHEN and SYDVKM. The CDR3 totals 11 residues. The CDR3 protein is CASFSNYGYTF. The DNA of the CDR3 is TGTGCCAGCTTTAGTAACTATGGCTACACCTTC.

The chain recombines TRBV13 with TRBJ1-1; D is unclear. Per the germline V gene, CDR1 is PRHDT and CDR2 is FYEKMQ (reference sequence). The CDR3 covers 12 residues. Deletions cut 7 bases from V and 8 bases from J, with 14 bases between. The CDR3 DNA sequence: TGTGCCAGCACCTCCTTGTTGACGGAAGCTTTCTTT. Amino acid sequence: CASTSLLTEAFF.

The chain carries TRBV4-2 and TRBJ1-3, with D possibly TRBD1 on 5 matching bases. There are 19 residues in the CDR3. Per germline, CDR1 LGHNA and CDR2 YNFKEQ. Trimming left V 4 bases short and J 1 base short, with 23 bases between. The CDR3 protein is CASSLGLTGDENSGNTIYF. CDR3 DNA sequence: TGTGCCAGCAGCCTAGGGTTAACAGGTGACGAGAATTCTGGAAACACCATATATTTT.

In its sample, this clonotype was seen many times. The V call is TRBV6-1, the J call TRBJ1-2; D ambiguous. The CDR3 runs to 14 residues. The V and J ends lost 6 bases and 4 bases respectively, with 15 bases between them. CDR1 MNHNS and CDR2 SASEGT come from the germline V gene. The CDR3 sequence is CASRASGQLYGYTF. CDR3 coding DNA: TGTGCCAGCAGGGCAAGCGGGCAGCTCTATGGCTACACCTTC.

V and J are TRBV7-2 and TRBJ2-5, with D uncertain. With 3 bases removed from V and 2 bases from J, the gap between germline ends came to 10 bases. CDR1 and CDR2 (germline): SGHTA, FQGNSA. This CDR3 comprises 14 residues. CDR3 sequence: CASSFEMQQETQYF. The CDR3 bases are TGTGCCAGCAGCTTCGAGATGCAGCAAGAGACCCAGTACTTC.

This rearrangement joins TRBV6-1 to TRBJ1-4; TRBD1 is a possible D gene (5 bases). CDR3 size: 14 residues. Trimming removed 8 bases at V and 0 bases at J, with 10 bases between. The V gene's germline CDR1 is MNHNS and CDR2 SASEGT. CDR3 residues: CASAARATNEKLFF. In DNA form, the CDR3 reads TGTGCCAGCGCGGCCAGGGCAACTAATGAAAAACTGTTTTTT.

There are many counts of this clonotype. The chain couples TRBV7-8 to TRBJ2-6, with 7 bases matching TRBD1. CDR3 length: 15 amino acids. V lost 11 bases and J lost 2; bases outside the gene matches: 9. Germline values: CDR1 SGHVS, CDR2 FQNEAQ. DNA of the CDR3: TGTGCCGCCCGGCTGACAGGGACTGGGGCCAACGTCCTGACTTTC. This gives the protein CAARLTGTGANVLTF.

The sample holds many counts of this clonotype. The genes are TRBV2 and TRBJ1-5; 7 positions match TRBD1. CDR1 and CDR2 from the germline V gene are SNHLY and FYNNEI. The CDR3 spans 14 residues. V shed 6 bases, J shed 2 bases, and the junction held 4 bases outside the gene matches. CDR3 amino acids: CASRRDRGNQPQHF. CDR3 in DNA: TGTGCCAGCAGACGCGACAGGGGCAATCAGCCCCAGCATTTT.

This clonotype was counted only a few times. As DNA, the CDR3 is TGTGCCACCAGTGTCGGGGTGAACACTGAAGCTTTCTTT. Amino acids: CATSVGVNTEAFF. The J gene is TRBJ1-1, the V gene TRBV24-1; D uncertain. The CDR3 runs 13 residues. Trimming cost V 5 bases and J 0 bases, with 6 bases left between them. Germline V gene sequence: CDR1 KGHDR, CDR2 SFDVKD.

This chain connects TRBV11-1 to TRBJ2-5; either TRBD1 or TRBD2 may fit D (6 bases each). Germline V lookup: CDR1 SGHAT, CDR2 FQDESV (reference sequence). V was pared by 7 bases and J by 3 bases, with 33 bases between. This CDR3 contains 20 residues. The CDR3 DNA reads as TGTGCCAGCAACAAACCCCCAAGCGGGCTAGCACATAGGGGGGAAGAGACCCAGTACTTC. Translation: CASNKPPSGLAHRGEETQYF.

The chain links TRBV6-4 to TRBJ2-2, with 7 bases matching TRBD2. Germline V gene sequence: CDR1 MRHNA, CDR2 SNTAGT. V was clipped by 5 bases and J by 3 bases; unmatched bases: 6. There are 15 residues in the CDR3. CDR3 sequence reads: CASSTSEGYTGELFF. In DNA, the CDR3 is TGTGCCAGCAGTACTAGCGAAGGGTACACCGGGGAGCTGTTTTTT.

In this sample, this clonotype turned up once. A read error may explain this, as a much larger clone is one base away. This chain uses TRBV19 with TRBJ2-4; unclear D gene. Germline CDR1 LNHDA, CDR2 SQIVND (reference sequence). The CDR3 consists of 15 residues. CDR3 in amino acids: CASSIWVGTKNTQYF. CDR3 nucleotide sequence: TGTGCCAGTAGTATTTGGGTTGGAACCAAAAACACTCAGTACTTC. The full variable domain, in which reference TRBV19 and TRBJ2-4 provide the parts outside the CDR3, is DGGITQSPKYLFRKEGQNVTLSCEQNLNHDAMYWYRQDPGQGLRLIYYSQIVNDFQKGDIAEGYSVSREKKESFPLTVTSAQKNPTAFYLCASSIWVGTKNTQYFGAGTRLSVL.

The J gene is TRBJ2-3, the V gene TRBV29-1, with 8 bases that match TRBD1. The CDR3 is 13 amino acids. Germline trimming cut 3 bases from V and 5 bases from J; bases unmatched to any gene: 4. Looked up from germline, CDR1 is SQVTM and CDR2 is ANQGSEA. The CDR3 sequence is CSVDGQGIDTQYF. The CDR3 DNA reads as TGCAGCGTTGACGGACAGGGAATAGATACGCAGTATTTT.

This clonotype turned up a few times. The chain carries TRBV7-2 and TRBJ1-1; 8 bases are a match to TRBD1. The germline V gene encodes CDR1 SGHTA and CDR2 FQGNSA. V was pared by 4 bases and J by 1 base, with 5 bases of the junction left unmatched. The CDR3 extends over 15 amino acids. In DNA form, the CDR3 reads TGTGCCAGCAGCTCGGCCGGGACAGGGAACACTGAAGCTTTCTTT. This codes for CASSSAGTGNTEAFF.

This clonotype appeared a few times. This chain uses TRBV11-1 with TRBJ2-3, with D possibly matching TRBD1 (5 bases). This CDR3 has 15 amino acids. Trimming stripped 2 bases from V and 2 bases from J, with 11 bases between. Germline V gene data show CDR1 as SGHAT and CDR2 as FQDESV (reference sequence). The CDR3 nucleotides read TGTGCCAGCAGCTTATCTAGGGGCCCCACAGATACGCAGTATTTT. Encoded protein: CASSLSRGPTDTQYF.

This clonotype has at least ten counts. The chain recombines TRBV20-1 with TRBJ2-7, with D uncertain. The CDR3 contains 12 residues. CDR1 is DFQATT, CDR2 SNEGSKA, per germline (reference sequence). Trimming removed 3 bases at V and 0 bases at J, with 6 bases between. Written as DNA, the CDR3 is TGCAGTGCTAGCCAAAACTCCTACGAGCAGTACTTC. This translates into CSASQNSYEQYF.

The chain has TRBV7-9 and TRBJ1-1; 7 bases agree with TRBD1. The junction had 8 bases not matched to a gene; V was cut back by 5 bases and J by 2 bases. CDR1 and CDR2 (germline): SEHNR, FQNEAQ (reference sequence). The CDR3 totals 15 residues. This CDR3 is CASSHWTGFNTEAFF. In nucleotides, the CDR3 is TGTGCCAGCAGCCACTGGACAGGATTCAACACTGAAGCTTTCTTT.

This clonotype was observed many times. The genes are TRBV6-2 or TRBV6-3 and TRBJ1-3, with D perhaps TRBD1 (6 bases). Trimming removed 6 bases from V and 7 bases from J, with 19 bases in between. The germline gives CDR1 MNHEY, CDR2 SVGEGT. This CDR3 is 15 amino acids long. The CDR3: CASSRDIIRRNTIYF. CDR3 sequence (DNA): TGTGCCAGCAGCAGGGACATCATCAGGCGGAACACCATATATTTT.

The sample holds one count of this clonotype. The chain links TRBV5-4 to TRBJ2-7; D is possibly TRBD1 or TRBD2 (5 bases each). The V end was cut by 2 bases, the J end by 4 bases, with 16 bases between. The CDR3 runs 15 residues. The germline V gene has CDR1 SGHNT and CDR2 YYREEE (reference sequence). The CDR3 here is CASSFAAGTRYEQYF. The CDR3 coding sequence is TGTGCCAGCAGCTTCGCAGCCGGGACCCGTTACGAGCAGTACTTC.

This clonotype was counted at least ten times. The chain joins TRBV5-1 to TRBJ2-1, with D hard to call. From germline, CDR1 is SGHRS and CDR2 YFSETQ. This CDR3 comprises 16 residues. The V and J ends lost 0 bases and 0 bases respectively, with 10 bases between them. In DNA form, the CDR3 reads TGCGCCAGCAGCTTGGCCCATGTAAGCTCCTACAATGAGCAGTTCTTC. Amino acids: CASSLAHVSSYNEQFF.

The chain joins TRBV7-9 to TRBJ2-1; tentatively, D is TRBD2 (5 bases). The CDR3 totals 14 residues. Trimming shortened V by 5 bases and J by 3 bases, and 11 bases separated the two germline ends. Germline CDR1 is SEHNR and CDR2 is FQNEAQ (reference sequence). CDR3 region: CASSQDWNYNEQFF. The DNA for the CDR3 is TGTGCCAGCAGCCAGGACTGGAACTACAATGAGCAGTTCTTC.

In its sample, this clonotype was seen a few times. The rearrangement joins TRBV24-1 to TRBJ1-2; 7 bases map to TRBD1. CDR3 length: 14 amino acids. Trimming at V came to 4 bases and at J to 7 bases, leaving 8 bases not matched to a gene. Germline V CDR1 and CDR2: KGHDR, SFDVKD. This chain's CDR3 is CATSENGGGPGYTF. CDR3 DNA: TGTGCCACCAGTGAGAATGGAGGGGGCCCTGGCTACACCTTC.

This sequence joins TRBV7-2 and TRBJ2-5, with D unresolved. With 5 bases removed from V and 5 bases from J, the gap between germline ends came to 12 bases. Per germline, CDR1 SGHTA and CDR2 FQGNSA. The CDR3 is 13 amino acids. CDR3 coding DNA: TGTGCCAGCAGCCAATCTTCTTTGGAGACCCAGTACTTC. This codes for CASSQSSLETQYF.

There are many counts of this clonotype. J is TRBJ2-1 and V is TRBV12-3 or TRBV12-4, with a weak D call TRBD1 (6 bases). Trimming left V 6 bases short and J 13 bases short, with 19 bases between. The CDR3 loop spans 13 amino acids. The CDR3 DNA sequence: TGTGCCAGCAGGACCCTCCAGACAGGCCCTCAGTTCTTC. Translation gives CASRTLQTGPQFF.

V and J are TRBV20-1 and TRBJ2-7; TRBD2 matches 8 bases. The CDR3 runs to 13 residues. The junction had 8 bases not matched to a gene; V was cut back by 7 bases and J by 3 bases. Germline values: CDR1 DFQATT, CDR2 SNEGSKA (reference sequence). CDR3 nucleotides: TGCAGTGGTGACCCGGGACTAGGCTACGAGCAGTACTTC. Translating gives CSGDPGLGYEQYF.

The chain combines TRBV7-8 with TRBJ2-7; 8 bases fit TRBD1. Looked up from germline, CDR1 is SGHVS and CDR2 is FQNEAQ. The CDR3 is made up of 15 amino acids. V shed 5 bases, J shed 1 base, and the junction held 7 bases outside the gene matches. CDR3 sequence reads: CASSGTGGSSYEQYF. The CDR3, as DNA: TGTGCCAGCAGCGGAACAGGGGGTTCGTCCTACGAGCAGTACTTC.

This clonotype was seen ten or more times. CDR3 protein: CASSYSDKGNTIYF. CDR3 DNA: TGTGCCAGCAGTTACTCAGACAAGGGAAACACCATATATTTT. V usage is TRBV6-5 and J usage is TRBJ1-3; no reliable D call. CDR3 size: 14 residues. The V end was cut by 0 bases, the J end by 4 bases, with 7 bases between. Germline values: CDR1 MNHEY, CDR2 SVGAGI.

This clonotype was seen only a few times. The J gene is TRBJ2-5, the V gene TRBV15, with TRBD2 matching 11 bases. This CDR3 spans 15 amino acids. The V segment lost 9 bases and the J segment 2 bases; nucleotides outside the gene matches: 8. The germline V gene has CDR1 LNHNV and CDR2 YYDKDF (reference sequence). The CDR3 nucleotides read TGTGCCACTCGAGTTACTAGCGGGGGACAAGAGACCCAGTACTTC. This sequence encodes CATRVTSGGQETQYF.

The chain recombines TRBV6-5 with TRBJ1-2; D is perhaps TRBD1 (5 bases). V was pared by 2 bases and J by 6 bases, with 19 bases between. The germline V gene encodes CDR1 MNHEY and CDR2 SVGAGI. This CDR3 is built from 16 residues. The CDR3: CASSYGFRSGGDGYTF. In nucleotides, the CDR3 is TGTGCCAGCAGTTACGGTTTTCGGTCGGGAGGGGATGGCTACACCTTC.